What follows are 31 T cell receptor beta chains derived from one specimen sequenced in a study of T cells in Graves' hyperthyroidism and ophthalmopathy. Amplified regions were TCR beta CDR3 sequences from RNA transcripts. Primed by the HTBI set, a first-round RT-PCR was run on the TCR CDR3. One entry per CDR3 protein results from TCRdb running MiXCR on the multiplex PCR reads. The sample has over 350,000 distinct CDR3 sequences, more than 13% seen once. Sequencing was done on a sample of blood. The source is a man in his fifties with Graves' ophthalmopathy.

This clonotype has ten or more counts. The chain joins TRBV30 to TRBJ2-5, with D hard to call. The CDR3 contains 13 residues. Germline CDR1 and CDR2: GTSNPN and SVGIG (reference sequence). V was trimmed by 1 base and J by 2 bases, leaving 8 bases between them. The CDR3 region is CAWSAGMQETQYF. The CDR3 DNA reads as TGTGCCTGGAGTGCCGGCATGCAAGAGACCCAGTACTTC.

This clonotype was counted many times. J is TRBJ1-1 and V is TRBV18; D possibly corresponds to TRBD1 (6 bases). The CDR3 sequence is 12 residues long. Trimming shortened V by 5 bases and J by 3 bases, and 7 bases separated the two germline ends. The germline gives CDR1 KGHSH, CDR2 LQKENI. CDR3 residues: CASSGQYTEAFF. CDR3 nucleotide sequence: TGTGCCAGCTCAGGACAGTACACTGAAGCTTTCTTT.

This clonotype was observed many times. The genes are TRBV11-2 and TRBJ2-7; 7 bases are a match to TRBD2. J gave up 2 bases and V 7 bases, and 14 bases lay outside the gene matches. Germline CDR1 reads SGHAT; CDR2 reads FQNNGV. This CDR3 spans 16 amino acids. In DNA, the CDR3 is TGTGCCAGCACCTGGATGACTAGCCGATTCCCCTACGAGCAGTACTTC. It is translated as CASTWMTSRFPYEQYF.

This clonotype was detected ten times or more. The chain has TRBV7-2 and TRBJ2-1; D remains ambiguous. The CDR3 length is 14 residues. CDR1 and CDR2 from the germline V gene are SGHTA and FQGNSA. V lost 4 bases and J lost 10, with 17 bases in between. CDR3 sequence: CASSSATQPWEQFF. The CDR3 coding sequence is TGTGCCAGCAGCTCCGCAACACAGCCTTGGGAGCAGTTCTTC. The whole variable domain, filled in from reference TRBV7-2 and TRBJ2-1, reads GAGVSQSPSNKVTEKGKDVELRCDPISGHTALYWYRQSLGQGLEFLIYFQGNSAPDKSGLPSDRFSAERTGGSVSTLTIQRTQQEDSAVYLCASSSATQPWEQFFGPGTRLTVL.

The chain employs TRBV6-9 and TRBJ1-4; D is ambiguous. The germline V and J ends were trimmed by 3 bases and 0 bases, with 8 bases remaining between them. This CDR3 is 15 amino acids long. Germline loops: CDR1 MNHGY, CDR2 SVAAGI. The CDR3 DNA is TGTGCCAGCAGTTACGAGAGAGCAACTAATGAAAAACTGTTTTTT. Its translation is CASSYERATNEKLFF.

This clonotype appeared many times. J is TRBJ2-1 and V is TRBV5-5, with D hard to call. V lost 4 bases and J 7 bases, leaving 21 bases between the germline ends. The CDR3 runs 16 residues. Germline V lookup: CDR1 SGHKS, CDR2 YYEKEE (reference sequence). The CDR3 DNA sequence: TGTGCCAGCAGCCGACAACCCCCTTCGGTGGGTAATGAGCAGTTCTTC. Its translation: CASSRQPPSVGNEQFF.

This clonotype was detected many times. The chain combines TRBV18 with TRBJ1-5, with D possibly matching TRBD1 (5 bases). The germline V and J ends were trimmed by 0 bases and 4 bases, with 13 bases remaining between them. CDR1 is KGHSH, CDR2 LQKENI, per germline. The CDR3 covers 16 residues. The CDR3 region has the DNA TGTGCCAGCTCACCACCCGGGACGGCGACTAATCAGCCCCAGCATTTT. It translates to CASSPPGTATNQPQHF.

The sample holds many counts of this clonotype. This chain connects TRBV13 to TRBJ2-3; D gene uncertain. V gave up 3 bases and J gave up 2 bases, with 12 bases separating them. The germline V gene has CDR1 PRHDT and CDR2 FYEKMQ (reference sequence). The CDR3 consists of 15 residues. CDR3 DNA sequence: TGTGCCAGCAGCTTGGTACTACAGAACACAGATACGCAGTATTTT. Protein product: CASSLVLQNTDTQYF.

The rearrangement links TRBV30 to TRBJ1-1, with TRBD1 matching over 7 bases. Germline CDR1 GTSNPN, CDR2 SVGIG (reference sequence). Germline trimming cut 1 base from V and 7 bases from J; bases unmatched to any gene: 3. The CDR3 spans 12 residues. The CDR3 nucleotides are TGTGCCTGGAGTGAGCAGGGGGTTGAAGCTTTCTTT. Protein: CAWSEQGVEAFF.

This clonotype was found many times. This rearrangement joins TRBV20-1 to TRBJ1-2, with 8 bases matching TRBD1. V shed 6 bases, J shed 3 bases, and the junction held 15 bases outside the gene matches. The germline V gene encodes CDR1 DFQATT and CDR2 SNEGSKA (reference sequence). This CDR3 has 16 residues. CDR3 sequence reads: CSAPGQGRTLDYGYTF. The CDR3 DNA follows: TGCAGTGCACCCGGACAGGGAAGAACCTTGGACTATGGCTACACCTTC.

The rearrangement joins TRBV18 to TRBJ2-1; the match to TRBD2 covers 7 bases. V shed 2 bases, J shed 1 base, and the junction held 2 bases outside the gene matches. CDR3 length equals 15 residues. Germline V gene sequence: CDR1 KGHSH, CDR2 LQKENI. The CDR3 protein is CASSPAGESYNEQFF. The CDR3, as DNA: TGTGCCAGCTCACCAGCGGGAGAATCCTACAATGAGCAGTTCTTC. The full variable domain, completed using reference TRBV18 and TRBJ2-1, is NAGVMQNPRHLVRRRGQEARLRCSPMKGHSHVYWYRQLPEEGLKFMVYLQKENIIDESGMPKERFSAEFPKEGPSILRIQQVVRGDSAAYFCASSPAGESYNEQFFGPGTRLTVL.

This clonotype was observed a handful of times. J is TRBJ1-1 and V is TRBV27; maybe TRBD1 (5 bases). This CDR3 spans 14 amino acids. Germline V gene lookup returns CDR1 MNHEY and CDR2 SMNVEV (reference sequence). Trimming shortened V by 5 bases and J by 4 bases, and 14 bases separated the two germline ends. CDR3 loop: CASSPTPGGTEAFF. The CDR3 DNA reads TGTGCCAGCAGTCCAACCCCTGGGGGCACTGAAGCTTTCTTT.

This clonotype was seen only a few times. The V gene is TRBV19, the J gene TRBJ2-7; unclear D gene. The V gene lost 5 bases and the J gene lost 3 bases, with 5 bases spanning the gap. The CDR3 spans 11 residues. Germline CDR1 and CDR2: LNHDA and SQIVND (reference sequence). The CDR3: CASSGHYEQYF. For the CDR3, the DNA is TGTGCCAGTAGTGGCCACTACGAGCAGTACTTC.

This clonotype has at least ten counts. The chain recombines TRBV29-1 with TRBJ2-3, with 11 bases matching TRBD2. Trimming removed 5 bases from V and 0 bases from J; junction bases left unmatched: 7. The CDR3 sequence is 16 residues long. CDR1 SQVTM and CDR2 ANQGSEA come from the germline V gene. The CDR3 loop reads CSVSSGTSGSTDTQYF. CDR3 DNA sequence: TGCAGCGTTTCTTCCGGGACTAGCGGAAGCACAGATACGCAGTATTTT.

The rearrangement joins TRBV9 to TRBJ1-3; D call uncertain. Trimming stripped 0 bases from V and 0 bases from J, with 7 bases between. The CDR3 is 15 residues long. The germline CDR1 and CDR2 sequences are SGDLS and YYNGEE. The CDR3 nucleotides read TGTGCCAGCAGCGTAGACAGCAACTCTGGAAACACCATATATTTT. It translates to CASSVDSNSGNTIYF.

This clonotype was observed at least ten times. The V gene is TRBV6-1, the J gene TRBJ2-7; 12 bases are a match to TRBD2. Germline-derived CDR1 and CDR2 are MNHNS and SASEGT. This CDR3 is 16 amino acids long. V lost 5 bases to trimming and J lost 4 bases; unmatched junction nucleotides: 9. The DNA of the CDR3 is TGTGCCAGCAGTCCGGGACTAGCGGGCAGCAGGTACGAGCAGTACTTC. Its protein is CASSPGLAGSRYEQYF.

This clonotype was picked up many times. The chain has TRBV18 and TRBJ1-2; D is ambiguous. This CDR3 spans 14 amino acids. V lost 2 bases and J lost 8, with 15 bases in between. The V gene's germline CDR1 is KGHSH and CDR2 LQKENI. The CDR3 DNA is TGTGCCAGCTCACCATCGGTCGGGCTTAGCGGCTACACCTTC. It specifies CASSPSVGLSGYTF.

This clonotype has only a few counts. The chain recombines TRBV25-1 with TRBJ2-2, with D possibly being TRBD1 or TRBD2 (5 bases each). The CDR3 sequence is 16 residues long. Germline V gene data show CDR1 as MGHDK and CDR2 as SYGVNS. The germline V and J ends were trimmed by 4 bases and 1 base, with 13 bases remaining between them. The CDR3 reads CASSGSGTVNTGELFF. CDR3 in DNA: TGTGCCAGCAGTGGATCCGGGACGGTGAACACCGGGGAGCTGTTTTTT.

This clonotype occurred a few times. This chain joins TRBV27 and TRBJ1-2; possibly TRBD1 for D (5 bases). In germline, CDR1 is MNHEY, CDR2 SMNVEV (reference sequence). V lost 6 bases and J lost 3, with 17 bases in between. This CDR3 is 15 amino acids long. CDR3 sequence (DNA): TGTGCCAGCAGAGAACACGGGGGGGGTGACTATGGCTACACCTTC. Encoded protein: CASREHGGGDYGYTF.

The rearrangement joins TRBV5-1 to TRBJ1-2; 7 bases map to TRBD1. Unmatched junction bases numbered 6, after V lost 0 bases and J lost 1 base. Per the germline V gene, CDR1 is SGHRS and CDR2 is YFSETQ. The CDR3 has 16 amino acids. The CDR3 sequence is CASSLGQGGVNYGYTF. CDR3 sequence (DNA): TGCGCCAGCAGCTTGGGACAGGGAGGCGTTAACTATGGCTACACCTTC.

The gene calls are TRBV30 and TRBJ1-4; TRBD1 matches 9 bases. Germline values: CDR1 GTSNPN, CDR2 SVGIG (reference sequence). V lost 4 bases and J lost 5; bases outside the gene matches: 8. The CDR3 is 15 residues long. The CDR3, as DNA: TGTGCCTGGAAAACCACCGGGACAGGGAATGAAAAACTGTTTTTT. As protein: CAWKTTGTGNEKLFF.

This clonotype was seen at least ten times. The V call is TRBV27, the J call TRBJ2-1; D assignment may be TRBD1 or TRBD2 (5 bases each). CDR3 length equals 15 residues. Germline CDR1 and CDR2: MNHEY and SMNVEV (reference sequence). V lost 2 bases and J lost 6, with 14 bases in between. CDR3: CASSLGRGLFNEQFF. In nucleotides, the CDR3 is TGTGCCAGCAGTTTAGGCCGGGGCCTTTTCAATGAGCAGTTCTTC.

With regard to this clonotype: The junction shows a germline mismatch at one end, possibly a read error. V and J are TRBV2 and TRBJ2-2; 8 nucleotides match TRBD2. Germline loops: CDR1 SNHLY, CDR2 FYNNEI. The CDR3 runs 14 residues. The CDR3 DNA reads TGTGCCAGCAGTAGCGGGAGCGACACCAGGGAGCTGTTTTTT. It codes for CASSSGSDTRELFF.

The rearrangement uses TRBV6-5 and TRBJ1-1; D is unclear. Germline assignment: CDR1 MNHEY and CDR2 SVGAGI. The CDR3 totals 19 residues. Between the trimmed V and J ends, which lost 1 base and 7 bases, there was a span of 28 bases. In nucleotides, the CDR3 is TGTGCCAGCAGTTACTACCGCCCCCCTGAGGGATTATTTTTCAATGAAGCTTTCTTT. Its translation is CASSYYRPPEGLFFNEAFF.

A word on this clonotype: A much more abundant neighbour one base away suggests this may be a read error. The chain recombines TRBV24-1 with TRBJ1-5; D is unresolved. The CDR3 has 15 amino acids. With 4 bases removed from V and 3 bases from J, the gap between germline ends came to 12 bases. Germline V lookup: CDR1 KGHDR, CDR2 SFDVKD. The CDR3 reads CATSEGRRNNQPQHF. CDR3 bases: TGTGCCACCAGTGAAGGGAGGCGGAACAATCAGCCCCAGCATTTT.

This clonotype was detected many times. The V and J genes are TRBV12-5 and TRBJ2-1, with 7 nucleotides matching TRBD1. Germline CDR1 and CDR2: LGHNT and FRNRAP. V was clipped by 5 bases and J by 1 base; unmatched bases: 5. The CDR3 is 15 residues long. In nucleotides, the CDR3 is TGTGCTAGTGGTCTACAGGGGCTTTCCTACAATGAGCAGTTCTTC. Amino acids: CASGLQGLSYNEQFF.

This clonotype was counted at least ten times. The V gene is TRBV20-1, the J gene TRBJ1-6; 7 bases match TRBD1. The junction had 9 bases not matched to a gene; V was cut back by 5 bases and J by 5 bases. This CDR3 spans 15 amino acids. In germline, CDR1 is DFQATT, CDR2 SNEGSKA (reference sequence). CDR3 DNA sequence: TGCAGTGCTCGACGATCAACAGGGGATAATTCACCCCTCCACTTT. Its protein is CSARRSTGDNSPLHF.

This clonotype was detected ten times or more. This sequence joins TRBV11-2 and TRBJ2-3; no clear D gene. Looked up from germline, CDR1 is SGHAT and CDR2 is FQNNGV. The CDR3 extends over 12 amino acids. V was shortened by 1 base and J by 4 bases, with 3 bases between the two germline ends. The CDR3 spells CASSLVADTQYF. In DNA, the CDR3 is TGTGCCAGCAGCTTAGTGGCAGATACGCAGTATTTT.

This clonotype has at least ten counts. This sequence joins TRBV29-1 and TRBJ2-7; 10 bases line up with TRBD1. The CDR3 runs to 16 residues. Unmatched junction bases numbered 7, after V lost 0 bases and J lost 2 bases. Per the germline V gene, CDR1 is SQVTM and CDR2 is ANQGSEA. The CDR3 coding sequence is TGCAGCGTTGAAGACGGCAGACAGGGGGCCGCCTACGAGCAGTACTTC. It translates to CSVEDGRQGAAYEQYF.

This clonotype has a count of ten or more. The chain links TRBV6-1 to TRBJ2-5; unclear D gene. V dropped 7 bases and J dropped 7 bases, with 10 bases sitting between them. Germline V gene data show CDR1 as MNHNS and CDR2 as SASEGT. The CDR3 loop spans 11 amino acids. The CDR3: CASTLRMTQYF. The CDR3 bases are TGTGCCAGCACGCTTCGGATGACCCAGTACTTC.

The chain joins TRBV5-6 to TRBJ2-2; D is unclear. CDR3 length: 16 residues. V was shortened by 0 bases and J by 0 bases, with 9 bases between the two germline ends. Looked up from germline, CDR1 is SGHDT and CDR2 is YYEEEE. The CDR3 region is CASSLATQTNTGELFF. The CDR3 DNA sequence: TGTGCCAGCAGCTTGGCCACCCAGACGAACACCGGGGAGCTGTTTTTT.